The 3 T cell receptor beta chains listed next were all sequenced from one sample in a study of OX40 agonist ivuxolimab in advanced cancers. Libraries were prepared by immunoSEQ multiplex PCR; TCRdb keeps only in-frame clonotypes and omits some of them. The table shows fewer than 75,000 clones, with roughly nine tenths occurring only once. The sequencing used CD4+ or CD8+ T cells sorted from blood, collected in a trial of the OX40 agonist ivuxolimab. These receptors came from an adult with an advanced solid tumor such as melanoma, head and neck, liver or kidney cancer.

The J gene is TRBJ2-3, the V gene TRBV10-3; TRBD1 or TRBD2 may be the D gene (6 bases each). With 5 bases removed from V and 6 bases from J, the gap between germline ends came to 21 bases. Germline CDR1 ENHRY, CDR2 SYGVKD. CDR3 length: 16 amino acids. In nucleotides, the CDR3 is TGTGCCATCAGTCAATCGACTAGGGGGGATCGGGATACGCAGTATTTT. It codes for CAISQSTRGDRDTQYF.

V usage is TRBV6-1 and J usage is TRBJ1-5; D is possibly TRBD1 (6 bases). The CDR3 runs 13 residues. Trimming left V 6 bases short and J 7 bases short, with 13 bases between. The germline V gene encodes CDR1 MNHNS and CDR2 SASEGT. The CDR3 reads CASRGRGGQPQHF. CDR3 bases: TGTGCCAGCAGGGGGAGGGGGGGACAGCCCCAGCATTTT.

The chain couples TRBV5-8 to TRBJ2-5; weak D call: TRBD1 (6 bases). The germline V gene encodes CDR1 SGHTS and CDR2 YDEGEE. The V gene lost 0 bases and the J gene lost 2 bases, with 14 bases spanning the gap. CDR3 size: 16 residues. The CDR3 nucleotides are TGTGCCAGCAGCTTGGGTAGAGGACAGCGACAAGAGACCCAGTACTTC. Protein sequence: CASSLGRGQRQETQYF.